The rows below give T cell receptor beta chains drawn from one sample of a study of early T cells in non-severe SARS-CoV-2 infection. MiXCR, run by TCRdb on the 5' RACE reads, gives a single entry per CDR3 protein. The sample has 75,000 or so distinct CDR3 sequences; about 14% are singletons. Sequencing was performed on whole blood. The receptors here all came from an adult who was a healthcare worker with PCR-confirmed SARS-CoV-2 infection or an uninfected control (not recorded which). The CDR3 runs from the conserved cysteine through the conserved F or W.

V: TRBV7-8
J: TRBJ2-7
CDR3: CASSSHYEQYF

V: TRBV7-2
J: TRBJ1-2
CDR3: CASSSGQGGYTF

V: TRBV5-1
J: TRBJ1-2
CDR3: CASTAEEQNYGYTF

V: TRBV12-3/TRBV12-4
J: TRBJ1-1
CDR3: CASSLGQGTMNTEAFF

V: TRBV28
J: TRBJ2-6
CDR3: CASTPVRKAGANVLTF

V: TRBV11-2
J: TRBJ2-2
CDR3: CASSFLGLGTGELFF

V: TRBV19
J: TRBJ2-2
CDR3: CASSLQVGANTGELFF

V: TRBV7-8
J: TRBJ2-1
CDR3: CASSLAGGGQNYNEQFF

V: TRBV6-1
J: TRBJ1-3
CDR3: CASREPTVNSGNTIYF

V: TRBV5-1
J: TRBJ1-6
CDR3: CASSLAGTDSPLHF